This paragraph covers one T cell receptor (beta chain) sequence. This sample is drawn from a study of blood T cell repertoires in COVID-19. About the research overall: Donors in the United States, Italy and Spain gave samples during acute or convalescent COVID-19. PBMCs, B-cell-depleted T cells, or T cells were the source of the cDNA or gDNA that made up the material.

Under the authors' procedure: Reference gene primer amplification in the assay estimated nucleated cell counts. Here immunoSEQ multiplex PCR was the method, and the copy in TCRdb shows in-frame clones only, minus some. The DNA was the basis for D and trimming; V, J and clone size are from that table. Of some 38,000 clones in the sample, over 80% are singletons; the top ten hold 4.5% to 5.5%. There are 15 residues in the CDR3. Trimming took 6 bases from V and 5 from J; bases not matched to a gene: 8. Germline V gives CDR1 SGHTA, CDR2 FQGNSA. The sequenced sample consisted of peripheral blood. The chain couples TRBV7-2 to TRBJ1-1; TRBD1 aligns across 11 bases. This sequence originates from a man between 45 and 60 years old with active COVID-19. CDR3 residues: CASRDWGTGGTEAFF. In DNA form, the CDR3 reads TGTGCCAGCAGGGACTGGGGGACAGGGGGGACTGAAGCTTTCTTT.